The present T cell receptor (beta chain) was sequenced within a study of blood T cell repertoires in COVID-19. In the study overall: The United States, Italy and Spain were the sources of the acute and convalescent COVID-19 samples. The cDNA or gDNA used as material had been derived from T cells, B-cell-depleted T cells, or PBMCs.

Germline V gene sequence: CDR1 SGHKS, CDR2 YYEKEE (reference sequence). V was shortened by 4 bases and J by 3 bases, with 8 bases between the two germline ends. The CDR3 contains 12 residues. Methods used by the authors: Amplification of reference gene primers provided the estimated nucleated cell counts. The data were produced by immunoSEQ multiplex PCR, yet TCRdb's version contains in-frame clones alone and is incomplete. V and J calls and clone size are those listed in that table; D and trimming were worked out from the DNA. The table has 150,000 or so clones, roughly 80% seen once. Enrolled during active infection, Seattle patients were then followed longitudinally. The table lists this clone with many counts.

The sequence was collected from a woman in her sixties or seventies with COVID-19, enrolled during active disease. The sequencing sample was made of peripheral blood. The chain carries TRBV5-5 and TRBJ2-7, with D perhaps TRBD1 (5 bases). The CDR3 coding sequence is TGTGCCAGCAGCGCTCAGGGCTACGAGCAGTACTTC. Translation gives CASSAQGYEQYF.